Described below is a single T cell receptor (beta chain) sequence and its context. This sample was taken from a study of T cell changes during pregnancy in multiple sclerosis. Repertoires were generated with immunoSEQ multiplex PCR, while TCRdb's copy carries only in-frame clones and drops some. The sample lists nearly 110,000 clones, roughly nine tenths seen once, with less than 2% in the top ten. V lost 5 bases, J lost 9 bases, and 14 bases lay in between. The germline V gene has CDR1 SGHTA and CDR2 FQGNSA. The CDR3 consists of 12 residues. This specimen was peripheral blood, taken before pregnancy. This sequence was found in a female donor with multiple sclerosis, enrolled in a pregnancy study. The chain carries TRBV7-2 and TRBJ2-7, with D unresolved. CDR3 coding DNA: TGTGCCAGCAGCCTAGGAATTGGCGGGCAGTACTTC. Residues: CASSLGIGGQYF. Full variable domain (outside the CDR3, taken from reference TRBV7-2 and TRBJ2-7): GAGVSQSPSNKVTEKGKDVELRCDPISGHTALYWYRQSLGQGLEFLIYFQGNSAPDKSGLPSDRFSAERTGGSVSTLTIQRTQQEDSAVYLCASSLGIGGQYFGPGTRLTVT.